This TCR beta chain was sequenced during a study of cytomegalovirus exposure and HLA in healthy donors (TCRdb year 2017). About the full investigation: According to an earlier analysis of 587 of the donors, 150 million to 200 million T cells yielded over 90 million unique TCR beta sequences and approximately 300 Gb of sequence data. Roughly 300 gigabases of sequencing data and approximately 84 million unique TCR sequences were included in an early release covering over 600 HLA-typed donors. Of the 300 to 500 genotyped donors, less than 85% were placed in the genetic ancestry cluster associated with self-reported Caucasian donors. The study aimed to test whether signatures of past pathogen exposure could be identified by cataloging public T cell receptors. The study profiled the T cell repertoires of 666 subjects by immunosequencing and related them to cytomegalovirus serostatus. Besides the first cohort of around 670 subjects, a separate validation cohort made up of 90 to 150 different subjects was used. High-throughput TCR immunosequencing, statistical association of individual TCRs with disease status, and machine learning were combined to predict cytomegalovirus infection status. A later analysis re-examined previously published TCR beta repertoires from roughly 720 donors and added high-resolution HLA genotyping to investigate patterns of TCR occurrence. In the later analysis, no new phenotypic data were used to find candidate immune exposures; instead, reliance was placed on TCR beta sequences and their occurrence across donors. An earlier analysis of 450 to 750 of the donors used high-throughput TCR beta sequencing to judge whether each TCR beta V gene segment behaved as functional or pseudogenic. Donor age, sex, ethnicity and CMV serostatus were compiled alongside the repertoire data. Genome-wide SNP genotypes for about three fifths of the roughly 700 donors were used in a later genetic analysis, which treated that subset as a discovery cohort. Every discovery cohort repertoire had been produced on one sequencing platform. HLA typing covered class I and class II loci at four-digit resolution. The number of typed donors differed by locus: roughly 620-640 for A, B, C, DRB1 and DQB1; roughly 510 for DQA1; approximately 600 for DPA1; and 400 to 480 for DPB1. Four to six DR-DQ haplotypes were handled as single units for association and clustering, since linkage in the cohort was strong. Among 398 genotyped donors of the cohort, an average of around 240,000 unique TCR beta nucleotide sequences were sequenced per donor, 15% to 20% of them non-productive. Overall results and qualifications from the work: Compared with the approximately 710-donor mean, donors in an Asian-associated ancestry cluster had fewer N-insertions in productive TCRs, according to a later genetic analysis. Broadly in line with IMGT annotations, most TCR beta V segments showed up in productive rearrangements about 87% or about 30% of the time in an earlier analysis of around 550 of the donors. In both the original and validation cohorts, the classifier was reported to diagnose cytomegalovirus status with high specificity and sensitivity. The authors suggested that the approach could potentially be generalized to other disease states and immunological phenotypes. The only immune exposure information available for the cohort was CMV serostatus. An association between a missense DCLRE1C variant and V-gene and J-gene trimming of TCR beta chains was found in a later genetic analysis and replicated in an independent cohort. Because counts were too low, about 17 rarely observed V segments, including chromosome 9 orphons, were excluded from the earlier analysis of around 640 of the donors. In a later analysis, several top co-occurrence clusters were reported to appear linked to parvovirus B19, influenza, CMV and Epstein-Barr virus. In a later analysis, 15,000 to 20,000 TCR beta sequences were associated with specific HLA alleles at a false discovery rate of 0.05. A cluster of highly shared sequence variants was judged likely to be a technical artifact of the sequencing pipeline. When HLA alleles, especially DR and DQ, strongly co-occurred, attributing TCR associations to individual alleles was difficult. Sequencing depth was assumed to be roughly uniform across donors in the presence/absence analyses, though that assumption may not hold. While some public TCRs were present in many individuals, most TCR sequences turned up only very rarely across donors. The cohort was sequenced for TCR beta chains only, and without alpha or paired-chain data the features that could be detected were limited. Linkage disequilibrium might explain the correlated functional status among segregating V segments, but an unknown experimental factor could not be excluded. HLA typing was unavailable for some donors at each locus, so association tests used only the typed subset. In a later analysis, HLA-associated TCR beta chains showed more clonal expansion and lower generation probabilities than non-associated chains that were equally common. In vitro tests confirmed that three of the cytomegalovirus-associated TCR beta chains recognize cytomegalovirus antigens. A later analysis found that TCR association rates varied across HLA loci, with DRB1 alleles showing the most associated TCRs and HLA-C alleles the fewest. Most CMV-associated TCR beta chains appeared to be HLA-restricted in a later analysis, and the HLA associations seemed to be driven largely by CMV exposure. A further reported finding was that TCR beta sequences accurately predicted the HLA-A and HLA-B alleles for most subjects in the first cohort. In the study, approximately 160 TCR beta chains were listed as associated with cytomegalovirus.

A remark on this clone: Its binding antigen is unknown. The record has no base qualities; no much larger clone is one base away.

The protocol used for the library was the immunoSEQ multiplex PCR assay. For the multiplex PCR, a mixture combining 60 forward primers for TCR Vbeta segments and 13 reverse primers for TCR Jbeta segments was used. Amplification of the CDR3 region of rearranged TCR beta genes was performed with a multiplex PCR assay on genomic DNA. The Illumina HiSeq System was used to sequence the amplified TCR beta libraries as 87-base-pair reads. The authors' pipeline ran thus. Across the 700 or so repertoires, a later analysis counted tens of millions of unique TCR beta chains, 9 million to 14 million of which were shared by at least two donors. A nearest-neighbor algorithm error-corrected the raw reads and collapsed the reads into unique sequences, merging closely related sequences to remove PCR and sequencing errors. CDR3 sequences were aligned to IMGT reference sequences to assign V, D and J gene segments. For a sequence to be retained, at least a six-nucleotide match to both a V gene segment and a J gene segment was required. A rearrangement counted as productive if the CDR3 had no stop codons and remained in frame with V and J, and every other rearrangement counted as non-productive. CDR3 was defined according to IMGT convention as the region running from the second conserved V-encoded cysteine to the conserved J-encoded phenylalanine. In an earlier analysis of more than 550 of the donors, sequences lacking an unambiguous match to a single V gene segment were excluded. An earlier analysis of several hundred of the donors called V segments functional above 56.7% productive rearrangements and segregating when the between-donor standard deviation exceeded 5%. A statistical classification framework was developed to diagnose cytomegalovirus status using the catalog of TCR beta chain sequences. In a later analysis, TCR nucleotide sequences were compared against IMGT/GENE-DB human TR gene sequences so that V and J genes could be assigned. In a later analysis, CDR3 sequences and most-parsimonious VDJ recombination scenarios were assigned using the TCRdist pipeline. A later analysis defined each TCR beta chain by its CDR3 amino acid sequence plus V-gene family, and excluded reads lacking a unique V-gene family. To address suspected cross-contamination and a sequencing artifact, a later analysis removed 592 highly shared, low-generation-probability nucleotide sequences. In a later analysis, a clonal expansion index was calculated for each public chain from normalized within-repertoire ranks of inferred template counts. In a later analysis, generation probabilities were computed with a VDJ recombination model fitted to out-of-frame rearrangements, and the resulting probabilities were checked against IGoR. Hypergeometric tests were used in a later analysis to score TCR-TCR, TCR-HLA and TCR-CMV co-occurrence, with a repertoire-size bias correction applied to the TCR pairs. A later analysis estimated false discovery rates by permuting HLA or CMV assignments 20 times. A later analysis grouped co-occurring TCRs with DBSCAN, adding TCRdist sequence similarity when clustering within HLA-allele-positive subsets. For co-occurrence clustering, repertoires with fewer than 30,000 or more than 120,000 public chains were excluded, along with five repertoires with anomalous nucleotide sharing. Here the immuneACCESS table is served through TCRdb, limited to in-frame sequences with V and J called. Missing clones are a known gap in these copies; in checked studies unresolved V genes cover under half, and the rest lacks a known reason. V and J calls plus clone size are reproduced from that table; the DNA served to infer D and trimming. The sample table holds around 150,000 clones, of which about 75% were seen once. Around 4.7% of the sample lies in the top ten.

The cohort comprised under 700 healthy bone marrow donors. Cohort members were all nominally healthy when sampled, although unrecorded immune exposures were likely present. The donor was CMV seronegative and was included in the group of under 450 seronegative cohort members. A peripheral blood sample was provided by each donor, and peripheral blood mononuclear cells were used for TCR beta sequencing. Genomic DNA was extracted from the blood cell samples with the Qiagen DNeasy Blood Extraction Kit. Sequencing used PBMCs. This TCR came from a male donor in good health and CMV-seronegative.

The DNA is as follows: TGCGCCAGCAGCTTGGCCGTGGGACAGGGGACTGAAAAACTGTTTTTT. The translation is CASSLAVGQGTEKLFF. This receptor chain uses TRBV5-1 and TRBJ1-4; 10 bases in the middle match TRBD1. Counted from cysteine to phenylalanine, this CDR3 has 16 amino acids. Solely the CDR3 DNA is kept, with 48 bases framed from the first base. V is trimmed back by 0 bases and J by 7 bases, and the junction contains 6 bases that no gene match accounts for. The germline V gene encodes CDR1 SGHRS and CDR2 YFSETQ.